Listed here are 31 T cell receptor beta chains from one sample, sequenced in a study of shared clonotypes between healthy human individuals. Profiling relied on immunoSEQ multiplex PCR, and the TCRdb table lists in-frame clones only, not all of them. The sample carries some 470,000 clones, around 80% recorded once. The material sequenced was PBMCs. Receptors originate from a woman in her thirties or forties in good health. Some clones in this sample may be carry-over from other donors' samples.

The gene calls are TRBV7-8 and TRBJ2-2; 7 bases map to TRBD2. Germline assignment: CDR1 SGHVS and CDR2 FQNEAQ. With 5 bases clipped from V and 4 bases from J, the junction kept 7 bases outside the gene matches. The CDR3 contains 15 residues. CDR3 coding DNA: TGTGCCAGCAGCCCCCGCGGGGGAGCCACCGGGGAGCTGTTTTTT. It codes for CASSPRGGATGELFF. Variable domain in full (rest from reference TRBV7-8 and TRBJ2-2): GAGVSQSPRYKVAKRGQDVALRCDPISGHVSLFWYQQALGQGPEFLTYFQNEAQLDKSGLPSDRFFAERPEGSVSTLKIQRTQQEDSAVYLCASSPRGGATGELFFGEGSRLTVL.

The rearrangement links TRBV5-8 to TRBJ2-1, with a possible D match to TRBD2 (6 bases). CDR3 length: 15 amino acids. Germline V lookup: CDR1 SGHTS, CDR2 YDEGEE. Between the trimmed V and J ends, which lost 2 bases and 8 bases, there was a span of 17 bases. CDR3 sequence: CASSLEGGIFHEQFF. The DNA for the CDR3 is TGTGCCAGCAGCTTAGAGGGCGGGATTTTCCATGAGCAGTTCTTC.

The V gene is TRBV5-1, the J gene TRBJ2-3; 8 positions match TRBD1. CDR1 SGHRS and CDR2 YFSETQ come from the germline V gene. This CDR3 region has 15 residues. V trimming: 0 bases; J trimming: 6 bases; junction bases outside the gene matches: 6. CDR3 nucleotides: TGCGCCAGCAGCTTGGCGACAGGGGTTGCGGATACGCAGTATTTT. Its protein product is CASSLATGVADTQYF.

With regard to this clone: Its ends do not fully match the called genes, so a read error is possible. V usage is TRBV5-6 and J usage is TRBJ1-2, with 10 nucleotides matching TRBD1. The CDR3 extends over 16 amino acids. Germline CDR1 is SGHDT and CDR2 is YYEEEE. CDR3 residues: CANSPWGTGDSYGYTF. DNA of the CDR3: TGTGCCAACAGCCCATGGGGGACAGGGGATTCCTATGGCTACACCTTC.

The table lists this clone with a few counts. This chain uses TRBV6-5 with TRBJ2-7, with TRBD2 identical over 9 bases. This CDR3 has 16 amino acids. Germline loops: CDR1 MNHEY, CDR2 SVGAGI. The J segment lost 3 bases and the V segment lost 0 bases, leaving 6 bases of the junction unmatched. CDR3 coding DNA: TGTGCCAGCAGTTACTCGATAGCGGGAGCCCTCTACGAGCAGTACTTC. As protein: CASSYSIAGALYEQYF.

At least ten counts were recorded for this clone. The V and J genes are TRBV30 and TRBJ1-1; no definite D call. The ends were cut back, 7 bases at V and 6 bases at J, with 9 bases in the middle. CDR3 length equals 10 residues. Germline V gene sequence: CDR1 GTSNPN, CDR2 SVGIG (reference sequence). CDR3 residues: CAYGRAEAFF. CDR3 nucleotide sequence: TGTGCCTACGGGAGGGCTGAAGCTTTCTTT.

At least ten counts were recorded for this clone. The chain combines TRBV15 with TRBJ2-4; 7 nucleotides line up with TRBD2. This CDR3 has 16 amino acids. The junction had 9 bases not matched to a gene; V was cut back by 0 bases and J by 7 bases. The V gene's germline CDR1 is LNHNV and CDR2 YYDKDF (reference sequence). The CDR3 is CATSREGGTPPNIQYF. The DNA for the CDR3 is TGTGCCACCAGCAGAGAGGGGGGGACTCCGCCCAACATTCAGTACTTC.

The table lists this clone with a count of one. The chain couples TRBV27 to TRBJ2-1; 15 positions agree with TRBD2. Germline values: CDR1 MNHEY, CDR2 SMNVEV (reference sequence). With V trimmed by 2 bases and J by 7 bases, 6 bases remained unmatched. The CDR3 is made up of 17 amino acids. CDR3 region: CASSLRGTSGRINEQFF. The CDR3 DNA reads TGTGCCAGCAGTTTACGGGGGACTAGCGGGAGGATAAATGAGCAGTTCTTC.

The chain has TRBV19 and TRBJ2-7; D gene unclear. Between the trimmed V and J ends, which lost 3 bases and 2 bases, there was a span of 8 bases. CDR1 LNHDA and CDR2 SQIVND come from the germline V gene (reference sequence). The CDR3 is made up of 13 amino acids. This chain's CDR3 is CASSIAGPYEQYF. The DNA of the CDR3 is TGTGCCAGTAGTATCGCTGGACCCTACGAGCAGTACTTC.

This CDR3 is CASRTGTGPTDTQYF. The CDR3 bases are TGTGCCAGCAGGACGGGGACAGGGCCAACAGATACGCAGTATTTT. The chain combines TRBV6-4 with TRBJ2-3, with 9 bases lining up with TRBD1. Germline values: CDR1 MRHNA, CDR2 SNTAGT. The junction had 7 bases not matched to a gene; V was cut back by 6 bases and J by 3 bases. The CDR3 is 15 amino acids.

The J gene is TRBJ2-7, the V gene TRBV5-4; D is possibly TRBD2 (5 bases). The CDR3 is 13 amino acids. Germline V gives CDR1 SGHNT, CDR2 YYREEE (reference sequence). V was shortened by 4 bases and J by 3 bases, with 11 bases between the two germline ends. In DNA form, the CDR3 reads TGTGCCAGCAGCCCCGGACTCCGCTACGAGCAGTACTTC. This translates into CASSPGLRYEQYF.

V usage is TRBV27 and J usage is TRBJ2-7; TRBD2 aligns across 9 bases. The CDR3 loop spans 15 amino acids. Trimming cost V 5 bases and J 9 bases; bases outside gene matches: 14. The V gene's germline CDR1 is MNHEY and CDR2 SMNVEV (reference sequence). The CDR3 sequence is CASSPLSGSVLWQYF. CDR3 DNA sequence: TGTGCCAGCAGTCCTCTTAGCGGGAGCGTCCTGTGGCAGTACTTC.

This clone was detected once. CDR3 DNA: TGTGCCAGCAGTTCGTTGACAGGGTACGAGCAGTACTTC. Amino acids: CASSSLTGYEQYF. This sequence joins TRBV6-5 and TRBJ2-7, with TRBD1 matching 7 bases. CDR3 length: 13 amino acids. The germline gives CDR1 MNHEY, CDR2 SVGAGI. With 4 bases clipped from V and 4 bases from J, the junction kept 4 bases outside the gene matches.

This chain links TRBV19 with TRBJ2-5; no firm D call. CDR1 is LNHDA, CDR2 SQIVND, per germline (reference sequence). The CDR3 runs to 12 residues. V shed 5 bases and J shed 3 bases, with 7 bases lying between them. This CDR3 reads CASSGIEETQYF. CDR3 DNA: TGTGCCAGTAGTGGGATAGAAGAGACCCAGTACTTC. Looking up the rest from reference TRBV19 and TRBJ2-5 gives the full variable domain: DGGITQSPKYLFRKEGQNVTLSCEQNLNHDAMYWYRQDPGQGLRLIYYSQIVNDFQKGDIAEGYSVSREKKESFPLTVTSAQKNPTAFYLCASSGIEETQYFGPGTRLLVL.

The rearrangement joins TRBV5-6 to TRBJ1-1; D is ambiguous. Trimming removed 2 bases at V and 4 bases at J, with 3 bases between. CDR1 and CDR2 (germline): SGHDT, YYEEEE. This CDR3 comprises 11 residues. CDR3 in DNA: TGTGCCAGCAGCTTCGGCACTGAAGCTTTCTTT. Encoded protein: CASSFGTEAFF.

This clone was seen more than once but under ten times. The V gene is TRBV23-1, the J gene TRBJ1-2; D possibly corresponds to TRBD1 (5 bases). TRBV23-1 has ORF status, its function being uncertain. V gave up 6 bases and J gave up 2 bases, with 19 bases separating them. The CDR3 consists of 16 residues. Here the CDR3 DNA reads TGCGCCAGCAGCTATCGTCGCGCGGGGCCGAACTATGGCTACACCTTC. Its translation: CASSYRRAGPNYGYTF.

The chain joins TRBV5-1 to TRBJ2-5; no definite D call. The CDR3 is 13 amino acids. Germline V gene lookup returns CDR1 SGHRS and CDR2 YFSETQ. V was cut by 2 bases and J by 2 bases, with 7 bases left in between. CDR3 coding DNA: TGCGCCAGCAGCTTAAATGTGCAAGAGACCCAGTACTTC. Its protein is CASSLNVQETQYF.

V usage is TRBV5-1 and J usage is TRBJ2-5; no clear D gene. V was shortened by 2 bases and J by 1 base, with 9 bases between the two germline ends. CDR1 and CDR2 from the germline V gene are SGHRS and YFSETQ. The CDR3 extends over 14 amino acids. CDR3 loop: CASSLGHGQETQYF. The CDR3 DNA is TGCGCCAGCAGCTTAGGGCACGGCCAAGAGACCCAGTACTTC.

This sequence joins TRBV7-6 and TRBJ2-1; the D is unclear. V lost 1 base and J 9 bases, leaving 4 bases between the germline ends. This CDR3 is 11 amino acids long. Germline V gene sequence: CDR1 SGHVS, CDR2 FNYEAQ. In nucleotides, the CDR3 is TGTGCCAGCAGCTTAGAGAGTGAGCAGTTCTTC. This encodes CASSLESEQFF.

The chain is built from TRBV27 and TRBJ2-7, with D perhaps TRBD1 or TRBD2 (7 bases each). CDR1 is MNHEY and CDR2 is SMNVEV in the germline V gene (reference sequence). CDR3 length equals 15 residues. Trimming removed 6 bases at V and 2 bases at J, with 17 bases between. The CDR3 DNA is TGTGCCAGCAGATCCCCGGCAGGGGGGGCCTACGAGCAGTACTTC. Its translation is CASRSPAGGAYEQYF.

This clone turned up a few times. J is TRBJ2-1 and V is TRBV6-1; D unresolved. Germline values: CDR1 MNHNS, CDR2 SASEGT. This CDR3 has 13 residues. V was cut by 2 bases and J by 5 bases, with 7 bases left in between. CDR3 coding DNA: TGTGCCAGCAGTGAAATAGCTAACAATGAGCAGTTCTTC. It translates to CASSEIANNEQFF.

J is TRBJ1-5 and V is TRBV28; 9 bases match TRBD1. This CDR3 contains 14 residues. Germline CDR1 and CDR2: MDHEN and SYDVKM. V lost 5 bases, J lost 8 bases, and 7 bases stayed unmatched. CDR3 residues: CASSLTGTGKPQHF. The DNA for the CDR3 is TGTGCCAGCAGTCTAACCGGGACAGGGAAGCCCCAGCATTTT. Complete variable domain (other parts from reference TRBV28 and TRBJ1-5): DVKVTQSSRYLVKRTGEKVFLECVQDMDHENMFWYRQDPGLGLRLIYFSYDVKMKEKGDIPEGYSVSREKKERFSLILESASTNQTSMYLCASSLTGTGKPQHFGDGTRLSIL.

In nucleotides, the CDR3 is TGTGCCAGCAGAAACAGGGAAGAAGTCAATCAGCCCCAGCATTTT. Its protein is CASRNREEVNQPQHF. V is TRBV28 and J is TRBJ1-5, with D perhaps matching TRBD1 (6 bases). Trimming took off 6 bases at V and 3 bases at J, with 15 bases between the two ends. From germline, CDR1 is MDHEN and CDR2 SYDVKM. This CDR3 has 15 amino acids.

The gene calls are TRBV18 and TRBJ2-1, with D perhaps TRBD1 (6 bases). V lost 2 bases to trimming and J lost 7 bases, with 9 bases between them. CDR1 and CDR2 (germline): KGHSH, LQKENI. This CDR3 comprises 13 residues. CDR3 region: CASSPGGTNEQFF. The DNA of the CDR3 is TGTGCCAGCTCACCAGGGGGCACGAATGAGCAGTTCTTC.

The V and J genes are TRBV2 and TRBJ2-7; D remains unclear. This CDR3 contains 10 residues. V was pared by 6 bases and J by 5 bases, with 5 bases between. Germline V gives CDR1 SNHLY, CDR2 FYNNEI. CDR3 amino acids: CASRSNEQYF. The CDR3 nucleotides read TGTGCCAGCAGATCAAACGAGCAGTACTTC.

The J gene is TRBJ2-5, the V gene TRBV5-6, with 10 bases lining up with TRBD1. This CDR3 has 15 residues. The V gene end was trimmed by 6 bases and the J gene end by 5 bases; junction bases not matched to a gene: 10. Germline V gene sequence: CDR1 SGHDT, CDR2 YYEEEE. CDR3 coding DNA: TGTGCCAGCACCATAGCGGGGACAGGGGTGGAGACCCAGTACTTC. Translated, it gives CASTIAGTGVETQYF.

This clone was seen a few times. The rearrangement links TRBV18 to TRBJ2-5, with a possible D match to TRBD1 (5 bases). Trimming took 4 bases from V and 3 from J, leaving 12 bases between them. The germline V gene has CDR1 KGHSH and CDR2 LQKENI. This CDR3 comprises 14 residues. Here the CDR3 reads CASSRHRGEETQYF. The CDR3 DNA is TGTGCCAGCTCACGTCATAGGGGCGAAGAGACCCAGTACTTC.

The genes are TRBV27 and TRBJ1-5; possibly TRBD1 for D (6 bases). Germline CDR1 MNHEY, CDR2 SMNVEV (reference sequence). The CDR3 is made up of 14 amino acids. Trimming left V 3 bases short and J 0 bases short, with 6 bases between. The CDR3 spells CASSLGHSNQPQHF. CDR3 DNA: TGTGCCAGCAGTTTGGGACATAGCAATCAGCCCCAGCATTTT.

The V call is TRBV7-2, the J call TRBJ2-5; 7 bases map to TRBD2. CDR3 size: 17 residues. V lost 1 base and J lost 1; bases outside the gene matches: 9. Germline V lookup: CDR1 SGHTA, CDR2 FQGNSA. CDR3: CASSLGRAGRTQETQYF. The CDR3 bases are TGTGCCAGCAGCTTAGGTCGAGCGGGACGCACCCAAGAGACCCAGTACTTC.

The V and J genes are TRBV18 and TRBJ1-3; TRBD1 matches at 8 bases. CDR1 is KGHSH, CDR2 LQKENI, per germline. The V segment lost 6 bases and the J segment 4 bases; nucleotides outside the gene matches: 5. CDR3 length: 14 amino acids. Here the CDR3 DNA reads TGTGCCAGCTCGCCGGACAGGGCCGGAAACACCATATATTTT. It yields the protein CASSPDRAGNTIYF.

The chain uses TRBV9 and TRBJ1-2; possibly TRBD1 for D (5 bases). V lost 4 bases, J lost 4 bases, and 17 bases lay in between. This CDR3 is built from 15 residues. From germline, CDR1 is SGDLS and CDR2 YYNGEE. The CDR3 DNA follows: TGTGCCAGCAGCCTCCCCTACGACAGAAGCTATGGCTACACCTTC. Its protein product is CASSLPYDRSYGYTF.